The source of this T cell receptor beta chain is a study of T cell responses to AZD1222 COVID-19 vaccine. Points from the study as a whole: An increase in Spike-specific TCR breadth and depth was observed after two AZD1222 doses. A reported finding is that nearly half of spike-specific TCRs target unmutated variant regions. Spike-spanning, vaccine-associated CD4 TCRs were dominant at 160-218 and 743-854.

Germline CDR1 MNHEY, CDR2 SMNVEV (reference sequence). This CDR3 comprises 15 residues. With 2 bases removed from V and 0 bases from J, the gap between germline ends came to 8 bases. This clone showed up just a few times. Its cognate antigen is unknown. Sequencing was performed with immunoSEQ multiplex PCR; in TCRdb, only in-frame clones are kept and a portion is missing. The data show 130,000 to 150,000 clones, just over 90% seen once. The chain has TRBV27 and TRBJ1-3; no clear D. The sequence came from an adult in good health. The input for sequencing was peripheral blood, taken on day 0 of AZD1222 vaccination. The CDR3 reads CASSLGYPSGNTIYF. Here the CDR3 DNA reads TGTGCCAGCAGTTTAGGGTACCCCTCTGGAAACACCATATATTTT.